This paragraph reports one T cell receptor (beta chain). These data originate in a study of T cell changes during pregnancy in multiple sclerosis. The CDR3 runs 14 residues. Germline CDR1 and CDR2: MDHEN and SYDVKM. With 6 bases removed from V and 3 bases from J, the gap between germline ends came to 11 bases. Repertoires were generated with immunoSEQ multiplex PCR, while TCRdb's copy carries only in-frame clones and drops some. The sample includes 90,000 to 130,000 clones, 90% to 95% of them seen just once. This receptor was identified in a female donor with multiple sclerosis, enrolled in a pregnancy study. The chain links TRBV28 to TRBJ1-4; D gene uncertain. The sequencing here drew on peripheral blood, taken in the third trimester of pregnancy. CDR3 residues: CASSPGSPNEKLFF. The CDR3 nucleotides read TGTGCCAGCAGCCCCGGGAGCCCTAATGAAAAACTGTTTTTT.